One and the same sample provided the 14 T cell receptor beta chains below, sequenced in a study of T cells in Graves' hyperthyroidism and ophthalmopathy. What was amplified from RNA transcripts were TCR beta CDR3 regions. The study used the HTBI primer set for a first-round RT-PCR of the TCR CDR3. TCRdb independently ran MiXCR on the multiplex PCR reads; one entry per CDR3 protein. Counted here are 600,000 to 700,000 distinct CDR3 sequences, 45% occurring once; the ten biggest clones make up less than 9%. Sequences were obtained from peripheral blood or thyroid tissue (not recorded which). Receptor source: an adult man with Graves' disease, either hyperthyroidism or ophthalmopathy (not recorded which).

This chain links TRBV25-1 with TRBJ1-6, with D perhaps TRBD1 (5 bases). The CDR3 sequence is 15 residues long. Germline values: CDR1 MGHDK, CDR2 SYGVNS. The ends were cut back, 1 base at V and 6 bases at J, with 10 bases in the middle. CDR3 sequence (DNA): TGTGCCAGCAGTGAATCTTGGGGCGGTAATTCACCCCTCCACTTT. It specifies CASSESWGGNSPLHF.

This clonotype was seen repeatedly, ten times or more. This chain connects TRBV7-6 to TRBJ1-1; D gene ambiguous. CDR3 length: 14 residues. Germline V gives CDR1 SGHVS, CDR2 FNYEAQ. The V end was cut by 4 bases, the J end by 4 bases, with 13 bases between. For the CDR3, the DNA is TGTGCCAGCAGCTCGAGGGCGGGAGGCACTGAAGCTTTCTTT. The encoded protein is CASSSRAGGTEAFF.

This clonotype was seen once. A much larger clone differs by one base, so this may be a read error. CDR3 DNA: TGTGCCGGCAGCTTCGGCAGGGGGCGCGGCTACACCTTC. It specifies CAGSFGRGRGYTF. The rearrangement uses TRBV11-2 and TRBJ1-2; TRBD1 matches at 8 bases. The germline V gene has CDR1 SGHAT and CDR2 FQNNGV. This CDR3 comprises 13 residues.

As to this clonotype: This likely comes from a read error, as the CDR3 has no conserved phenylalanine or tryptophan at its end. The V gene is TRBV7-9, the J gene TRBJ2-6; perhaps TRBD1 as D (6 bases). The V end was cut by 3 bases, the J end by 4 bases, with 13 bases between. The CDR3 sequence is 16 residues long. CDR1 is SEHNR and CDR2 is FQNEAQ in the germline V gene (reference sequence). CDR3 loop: CASSFGTGFGANVLTP. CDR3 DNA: TGTGCCAGCAGCTTTGGAACAGGGTTCGGGGCCAACGTCCTGACTCCA.

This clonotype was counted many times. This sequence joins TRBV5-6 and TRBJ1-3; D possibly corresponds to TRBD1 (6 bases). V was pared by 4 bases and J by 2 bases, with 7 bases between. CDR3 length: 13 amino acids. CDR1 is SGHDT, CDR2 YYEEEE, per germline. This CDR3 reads CASSGGPGNTIYF. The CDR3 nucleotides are TGTGCCAGCAGCGGGGGGCCTGGAAACACCATATATTTT.

CDR3 region: CASSPRGEAQYF. CDR3 nucleotides: TGTGCCAGCAGCCCTCGTGGGGAAGCCCAGTACTTC. The V call is TRBV7-8, the J call TRBJ2-5; D is ambiguous. The CDR3 is 12 residues long. V lost 5 bases and J lost 9, with 13 bases in between. Germline CDR1 is SGHVS and CDR2 is FQNEAQ. The complete variable domain, with remaining parts taken from reference TRBV7-8 and TRBJ2-5, reads GAGVSQSPRYKVAKRGQDVALRCDPISGHVSLFWYQQALGQGPEFLTYFQNEAQLDKSGLPSDRFFAERPEGSVSTLKIQRTQQEDSAVYLCASSPRGEAQYFGPGTRLLVL.

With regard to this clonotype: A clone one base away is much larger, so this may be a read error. Here the CDR3 reads CATKQGYSSQPQHF. The CDR3 nucleotides read TGTGCCACCAAACAGGGGTATAGCAGTCAGCCCCAGCATTTT. The J gene is TRBJ1-5, the V gene TRBV15, with 7 bases identical to TRBD1. The CDR3 is made up of 14 amino acids. Per germline, CDR1 LNHNV and CDR2 YYDKDF (reference sequence).

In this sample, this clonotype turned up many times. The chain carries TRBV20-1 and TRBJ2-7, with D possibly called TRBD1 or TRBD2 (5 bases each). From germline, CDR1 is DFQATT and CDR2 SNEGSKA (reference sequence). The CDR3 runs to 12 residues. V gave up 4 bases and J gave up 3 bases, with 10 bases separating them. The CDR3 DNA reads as TGCAGTGCTACCGGGGACGTCTACGAGCAGTACTTC. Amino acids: CSATGDVYEQYF.

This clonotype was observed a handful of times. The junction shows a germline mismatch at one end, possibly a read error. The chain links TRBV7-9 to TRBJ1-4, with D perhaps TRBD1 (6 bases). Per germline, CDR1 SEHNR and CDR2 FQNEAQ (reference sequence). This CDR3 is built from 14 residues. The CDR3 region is CASSLAGANEKLFF. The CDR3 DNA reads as TGCGCCAGCAGCTTAGCAGGGGCTAATGAAAAACTGTTTTTT.

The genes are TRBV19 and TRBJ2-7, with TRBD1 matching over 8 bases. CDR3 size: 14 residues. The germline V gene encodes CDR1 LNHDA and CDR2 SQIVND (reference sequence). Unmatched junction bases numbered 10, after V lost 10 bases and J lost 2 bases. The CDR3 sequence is CATLDREPPYEQYF. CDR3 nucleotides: TGTGCCACCCTGGACAGGGAGCCTCCCTACGAGCAGTACTTC.

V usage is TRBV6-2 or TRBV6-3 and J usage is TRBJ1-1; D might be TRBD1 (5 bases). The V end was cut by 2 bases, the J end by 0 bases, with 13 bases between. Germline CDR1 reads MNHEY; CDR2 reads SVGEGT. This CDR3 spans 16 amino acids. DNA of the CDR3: TGTGCCAGCAGTTACCCACAGGAAGCCATGAACACTGAAGCTTTCTTT. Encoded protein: CASSYPQEAMNTEAFF.

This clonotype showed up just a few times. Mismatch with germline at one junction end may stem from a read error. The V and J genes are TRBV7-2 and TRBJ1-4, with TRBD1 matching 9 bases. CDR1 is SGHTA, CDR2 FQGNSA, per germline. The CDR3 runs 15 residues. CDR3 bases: TGCGCCAGCAGCCCACAGGGGGCGACTAATGAAAAACTGTTTTTT. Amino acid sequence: CASSPQGATNEKLFF.

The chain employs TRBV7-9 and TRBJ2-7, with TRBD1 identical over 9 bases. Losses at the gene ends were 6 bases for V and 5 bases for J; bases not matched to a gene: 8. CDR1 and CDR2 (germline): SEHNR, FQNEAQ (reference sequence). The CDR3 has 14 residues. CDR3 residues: CASSYRTGVDEQYF. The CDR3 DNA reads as TGTGCCAGCAGTTACCGGACAGGGGTAGACGAGCAGTACTTC.

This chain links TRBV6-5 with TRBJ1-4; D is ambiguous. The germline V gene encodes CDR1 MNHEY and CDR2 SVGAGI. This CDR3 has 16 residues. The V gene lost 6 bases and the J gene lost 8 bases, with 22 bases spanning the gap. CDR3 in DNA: TGTGCCAGCAGCAACTCCGGCCCGAAAAGCCAGGAAAAACTGTTTTTT. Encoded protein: CASSNSGPKSQEKLFF.